This T cell receptor beta chain was documented in a study of monozygotic twins with inflammatory bowel disease. The authors used approximately 3,300 ng of total RNA per TCR library. TCRdb re-called the 5' RACE reads and gives one entry per CDR3 protein, without DNA. Its listing shows approximately 380,000 distinct CDR3 sequences. From germline, CDR1 is SGHRS and CDR2 YFSETQ. CDR3 length: 13 residues. The sequence was obtained from a human donor with ulcerative colitis or Crohn's disease, or a healthy co-twin of an affected twin (not recorded which). The genes are TRBV5-1 and TRBJ2-1; TCRdb gives TRBD2 as the D gene, but with no DNA this cannot be confirmed. Sequencing was carried out using blood. The CDR3 here is CASSLPAGNEQFF.